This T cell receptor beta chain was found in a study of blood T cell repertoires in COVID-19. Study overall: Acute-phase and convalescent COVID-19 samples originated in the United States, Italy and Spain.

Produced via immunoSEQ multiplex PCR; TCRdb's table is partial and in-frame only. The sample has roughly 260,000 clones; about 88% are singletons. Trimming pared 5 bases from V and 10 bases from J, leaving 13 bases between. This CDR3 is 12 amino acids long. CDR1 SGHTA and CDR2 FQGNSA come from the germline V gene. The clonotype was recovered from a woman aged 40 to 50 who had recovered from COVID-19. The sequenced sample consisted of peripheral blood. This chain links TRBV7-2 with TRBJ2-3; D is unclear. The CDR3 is CASSPSWSAQYF. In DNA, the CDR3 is TGTGCCAGCAGCCCGTCCTGGTCGGCGCAGTATTTT. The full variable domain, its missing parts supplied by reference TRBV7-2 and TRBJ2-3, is GAGVSQSPSNKVTEKGKDVELRCDPISGHTALYWYRQSLGQGLEFLIYFQGNSAPDKSGLPSDRFSAERTGGSVSTLTIQRTQQEDSAVYLCASSPSWSAQYFGPGTRLTVL.